Described below is a single T cell receptor beta chain sequence and its context. Its antigen is unidentified. The same CDR3 is also encoded by other DNA sequences in this sample. This CDR3 region has 14 residues. V was trimmed by 2 bases and J by 2 bases, leaving 11 bases between them. Germline assignment: CDR1 SGHDT and CDR2 YYEEEE. PCR replicates from unsorted PBMC used about 300 ng DNA, and this amount was roughly 33,000 T cell genomes. Per the study methods: ImmunoSEQ yielded junction-only sequences lacking quality scores, so filtering differed. Profiled with immunoSEQ multiplex PCR; TCRdb holds only in-frame clones, not every one. V and J calls and clone size are given by that table; D and trimming were obtained from the DNA. The sample contains 400,000 to 500,000 clones, about three quarters of which appear only once. This sample was included in a study of shared clonotypes between healthy human individuals.

Recent vaccinations or acute infections were absent in the healthy HIV-negative adult donors. Study-level points and caveats: Blood was the only sampled material, and tissue repertoires likely differ.

The chain has TRBV5-6 and TRBJ2-7; maybe TRBD2 (6 bases). This receptor was taken from a woman in her forties in good health. Some clones in this sample may be carry-over from other donors' samples. Sequencing was performed on PBMCs. CDR3 sequence reads: CASSFRAGTYEQYF. CDR3 nucleotides: TGTGCCAGCAGCTTTCGGGCGGGGACCTACGAGCAGTACTTC.